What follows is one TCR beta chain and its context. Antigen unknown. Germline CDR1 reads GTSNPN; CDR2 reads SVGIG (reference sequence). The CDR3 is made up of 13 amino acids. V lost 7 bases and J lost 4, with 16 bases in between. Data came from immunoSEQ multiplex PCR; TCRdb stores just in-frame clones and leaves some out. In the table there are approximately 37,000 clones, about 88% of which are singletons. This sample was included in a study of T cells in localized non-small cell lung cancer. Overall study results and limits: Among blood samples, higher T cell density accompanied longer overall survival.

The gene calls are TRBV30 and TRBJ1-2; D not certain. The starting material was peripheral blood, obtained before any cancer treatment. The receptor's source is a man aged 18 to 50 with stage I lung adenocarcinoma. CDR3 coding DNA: TGTGCCTCATCTCCGGGATTCACCTATGGCTACACCTTC. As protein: CASSPGFTYGYTF.